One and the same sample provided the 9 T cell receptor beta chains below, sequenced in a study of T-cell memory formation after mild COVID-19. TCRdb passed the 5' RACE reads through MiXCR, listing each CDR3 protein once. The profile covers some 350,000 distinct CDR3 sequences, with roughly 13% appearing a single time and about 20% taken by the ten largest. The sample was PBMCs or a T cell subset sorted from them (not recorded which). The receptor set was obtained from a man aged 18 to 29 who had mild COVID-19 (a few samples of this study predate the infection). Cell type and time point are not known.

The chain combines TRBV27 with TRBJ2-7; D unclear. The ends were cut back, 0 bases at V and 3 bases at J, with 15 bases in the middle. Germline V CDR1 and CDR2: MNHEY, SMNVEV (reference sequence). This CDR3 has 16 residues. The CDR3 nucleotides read TGTGCCAGCAGTTTATCTTACCAGGCCGTGATCTACGAGCAGTACTTC. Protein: CASSLSYQAVIYEQYF.

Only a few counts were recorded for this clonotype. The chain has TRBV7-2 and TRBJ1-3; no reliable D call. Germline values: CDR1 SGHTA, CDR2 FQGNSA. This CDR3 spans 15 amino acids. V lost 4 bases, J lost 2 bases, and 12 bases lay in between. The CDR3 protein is CASSSTSAAGNTIYF. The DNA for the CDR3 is TGTGCCAGCAGCTCTACCTCGGCAGCTGGAAACACCATATATTTT.

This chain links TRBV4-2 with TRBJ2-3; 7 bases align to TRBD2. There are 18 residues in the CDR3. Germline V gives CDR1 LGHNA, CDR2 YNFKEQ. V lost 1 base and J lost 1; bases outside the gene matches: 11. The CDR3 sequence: CASSQALGGGRGTDTQYF. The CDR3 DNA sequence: TGTGCCAGCAGCCAAGCCCTCGGTGGGGGGAGGGGCACAGATACGCAGTATTTT.

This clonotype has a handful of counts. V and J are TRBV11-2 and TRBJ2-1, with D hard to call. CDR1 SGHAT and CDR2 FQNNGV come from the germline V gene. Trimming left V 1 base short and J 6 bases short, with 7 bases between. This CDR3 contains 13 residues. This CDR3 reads CASSLVLGNEQFF. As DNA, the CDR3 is TGTGCCAGCAGCTTAGTGTTAGGCAATGAGCAGTTCTTC. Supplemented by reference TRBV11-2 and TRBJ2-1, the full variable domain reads EAGVAQSPRYKIIEKRQSVAFWCNPISGHATLYWYQQILGQGPKLLIQFQNNGVVDDSQLPKDRFSAERLKGVDSTLKIQPAKLEDSAVYLCASSLVLGNEQFFGPGTRLTVL.

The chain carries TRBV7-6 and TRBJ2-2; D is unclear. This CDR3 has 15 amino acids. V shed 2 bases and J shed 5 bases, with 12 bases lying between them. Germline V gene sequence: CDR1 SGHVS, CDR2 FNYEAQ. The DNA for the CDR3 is TGTGCCAGCAGCTTATTCGACACGAGGACCGGGGAGCTGTTTTTT. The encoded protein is CASSLFDTRTGELFF.

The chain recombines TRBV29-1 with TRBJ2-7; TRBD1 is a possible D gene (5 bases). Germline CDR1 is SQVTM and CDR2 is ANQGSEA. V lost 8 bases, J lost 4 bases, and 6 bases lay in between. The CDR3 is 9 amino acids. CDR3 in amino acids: CSNRYEQYF. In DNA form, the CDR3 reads TGCAGCAACAGGTACGAGCAGTACTTC.

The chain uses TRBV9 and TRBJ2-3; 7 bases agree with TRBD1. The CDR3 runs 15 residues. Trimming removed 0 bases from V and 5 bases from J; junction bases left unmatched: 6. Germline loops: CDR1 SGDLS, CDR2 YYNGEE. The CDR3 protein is CASSVGRQGVDTQYF. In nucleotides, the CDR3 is TGTGCCAGCAGCGTAGGGAGACAGGGAGTAGATACGCAGTATTTT. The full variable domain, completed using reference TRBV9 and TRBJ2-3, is DSGVTQTPKHLITATGQRVTLRCSPRSGDLSVYWYQQSLDQGLQFLIQYYNGEERAKGNILERFSAQQFPDLHSELNLSSLELGDSALYFCASSVGRQGVDTQYFGPGTRLTVL.

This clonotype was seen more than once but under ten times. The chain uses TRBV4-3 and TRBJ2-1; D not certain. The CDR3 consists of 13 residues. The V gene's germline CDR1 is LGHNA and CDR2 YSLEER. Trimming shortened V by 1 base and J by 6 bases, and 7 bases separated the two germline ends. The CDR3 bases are TGCGCCAGCAGCCAAGGTGCAGGCAATGAGCAGTTCTTC. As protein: CASSQGAGNEQFF.

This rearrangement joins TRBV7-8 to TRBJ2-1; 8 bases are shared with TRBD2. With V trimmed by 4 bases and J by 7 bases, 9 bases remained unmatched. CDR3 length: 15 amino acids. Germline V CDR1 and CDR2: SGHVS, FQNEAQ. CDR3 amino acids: CASSSLRTGGNEQFF. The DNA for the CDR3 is TGTGCCAGCAGCTCCCTACGAACGGGGGGGAATGAGCAGTTCTTC.